The T cell receptor (beta chain) under discussion was sequenced for a study of chronic HIV infection and antiretroviral therapy. Via MiXCR, TCRdb re-called the 5' RACE reads, giving one row per CDR3 protein. Of 39,000 or so distinct CDR3 sequences in the sample, roughly 8.8% were seen once. CDR3 length: 17 amino acids. V gave up 2 bases and J gave up 3 bases; unmatched junction bases: 6. The germline V gene encodes CDR1 MNHEY and CDR2 SMNVEV (reference sequence). The sequence came from an adult who had HIV and had not received antiretroviral therapy, or was an uninfected healthy control (not recorded which). The sequenced material came from peripheral blood. The chain carries TRBV27 and TRBJ1-4, with 10 bases matching TRBD1. Written as DNA, the CDR3 is TGTGCCAGCAGTTTAGCGGGACAGGGGAAGTCTAATGAAAAACTGTTTTTT. Its translation: CASSLAGQGKSNEKLFF.